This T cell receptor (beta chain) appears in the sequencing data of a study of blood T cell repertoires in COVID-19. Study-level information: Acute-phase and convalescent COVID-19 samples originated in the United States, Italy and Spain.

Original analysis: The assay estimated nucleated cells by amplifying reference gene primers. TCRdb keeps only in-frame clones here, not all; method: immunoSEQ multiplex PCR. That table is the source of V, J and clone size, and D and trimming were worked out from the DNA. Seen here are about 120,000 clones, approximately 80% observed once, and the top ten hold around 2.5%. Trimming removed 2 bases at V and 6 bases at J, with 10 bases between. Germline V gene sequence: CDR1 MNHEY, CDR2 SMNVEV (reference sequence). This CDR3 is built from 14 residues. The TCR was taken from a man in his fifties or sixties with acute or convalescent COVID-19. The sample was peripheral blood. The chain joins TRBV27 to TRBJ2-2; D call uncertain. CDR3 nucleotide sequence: TGTGCCAGCAGTTTACTAGGTTCCCCCGGGGAGCTGTTTTTT. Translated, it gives CASSLLGSPGELFF.